The 24 T cell receptor beta chains below were found in one sample sequenced in a study of T-cell reconstitution after alpha-beta-depleted transplantation in children. Unique molecular identifiers were incorporated during preparation of the TCRbeta library. TCRdb independently ran MiXCR on the PCR reads; one entry per CDR3 protein. The data hold 300,000 to 350,000 distinct CDR3 sequences, with 20% to 30% observed a single time. The sample here was PBMCs, mostly from graft donor cells, taken 180 days after TCRalphabeta/CD19-depleted stem cell transplant. These receptors were collected from a male patient younger than 18 who had a stem cell transplant for acute lymphoblastic leukemia, so the T cells may come from the graft donor.

This clonotype was seen only a few times. CDR3 bases: TGCGCCAGCAGATACGGGGCCGGCGAGACAGATACGCAGTATTTT. Translation gives CASRYGAGETDTQYF. The J gene is TRBJ2-3, the V gene TRBV5-1; D might be TRBD1 or TRBD2, each matching 5 bases. With 5 bases removed from V and 3 bases from J, the gap between germline ends came to 16 bases. Germline lookup yields CDR1 SGHRS and CDR2 YFSETQ. This CDR3 is 15 amino acids long.

The gene calls are TRBV6-5 and TRBJ1-3; 8 bases fit TRBD1. Germline assignment: CDR1 MNHEY and CDR2 SVGAGI. The CDR3 has 17 residues. The J segment lost 0 bases and the V segment lost 0 bases, leaving 4 bases of the junction unmatched. The CDR3 DNA reads TGTGCCAGCAGTTACTCGGGGACAGGAGGCTCTGGAAACACCATATATTTT. Amino acids: CASSYSGTGGSGNTIYF.

This clonotype showed up just a few times. The rearrangement uses TRBV5-1 and TRBJ2-3; D remains unclear. The CDR3 covers 14 residues. The germline V gene has CDR1 SGHRS and CDR2 YFSETQ. V was pared by 0 bases and J by 0 bases, with 5 bases between. The CDR3 DNA is TGCGCCAGCAGCTTGGGCCAGAGCACAGATACGCAGTATTTT. Translating gives CASSLGQSTDTQYF.

This clonotype was counted between two and nine times. The chain carries TRBV20-1 and TRBJ1-5; no firm D call. This CDR3 has 15 amino acids. V was shortened by 0 bases and J by 5 bases, with 14 bases between the two germline ends. Germline CDR1 and CDR2: DFQATT and SNEGSKA (reference sequence). CDR3 sequence (DNA): TGCAGTGCTAGAGAAGGCCCCGTCCCCTATCAGCCCCAGCATTTT. Translated, it gives CSAREGPVPYQPQHF.

The chain joins TRBV29-1 to TRBJ2-5; 10 nucleotides match TRBD1. The CDR3 sequence is 15 residues long. After removal of 1 base from V and 4 bases from J, the junction contained 6 bases not matched to a gene. CDR1 is SQVTM and CDR2 is ANQGSEA in the germline V gene. The CDR3: CSVEGRDRGLETQYF. As DNA, the CDR3 is TGCAGCGTTGAAGGCCGGGACAGGGGTTTAGAGACCCAGTACTTC.

The chain recombines TRBV7-6 with TRBJ2-1, with D possibly matching TRBD1 (5 bases). Germline CDR1 reads SGHVS; CDR2 reads FNYEAQ. This CDR3 spans 13 amino acids. Trimming stripped 1 base from V and 9 bases from J, with 10 bases between. The CDR3 region has the DNA TGTGCCAGCAGCTTAGGGACACTGGCTGAGCAGTTCTTC. Translated, it gives CASSLGTLAEQFF.

The V call is TRBV3-1, the J call TRBJ2-4; D ambiguous. The CDR3 has 12 residues. Germline CDR1 is LGHDT and CDR2 is YNNKEL (reference sequence). V was trimmed by 1 base and J by 5 bases, leaving 3 bases between them. As DNA, the CDR3 is TGTGCCAGCAGCCAAGCGGAAAACATTCAGTACTTC. This translates into CASSQAENIQYF.

This sequence joins TRBV11-2 and TRBJ2-3; the match to TRBD1 covers 7 bases. Losses at the gene ends were 8 bases for V and 2 bases for J; bases not matched to a gene: 10. The CDR3 is 15 amino acids. Germline assignment: CDR1 SGHAT and CDR2 FQNNGV. Here the CDR3 reads CASRKPGQSTDTQYF. As DNA, the CDR3 is TGTGCCAGCCGAAAACCGGGACAGTCCACAGATACGCAGTATTTT.

The chain employs TRBV6-5 and TRBJ2-7; 7 nucleotides agree with TRBD2. This CDR3 has 15 residues. CDR1 is MNHEY, CDR2 SVGAGI, per germline. Trimming removed 2 bases from V and 4 bases from J; junction bases left unmatched: 8. CDR3 region: CASSYPGGEGYEQYF. The CDR3 region has the DNA TGTGCCAGCAGTTACCCTGGGGGGGAAGGGTACGAGCAGTACTTC.

This clonotype has a handful of counts. This chain links TRBV12-3 or TRBV12-4 with TRBJ2-3, with a possible D match to TRBD2 (6 bases). Deletions cut 3 bases from V and 10 bases from J, with 8 bases between. This CDR3 is 11 amino acids long. The CDR3 bases are TGTGCCAGCAGTTTGGGAGGTTCGCAGTATTTT. Protein product: CASSLGGSQYF.

V gene TRBV25-1 combines with J gene TRBJ2-5; 9 nucleotides line up with TRBD2. The CDR3 extends over 16 amino acids. Losses at the gene ends were 6 bases for V and 4 bases for J; bases not matched to a gene: 12. The V gene's germline CDR1 is MGHDK and CDR2 SYGVNS. CDR3: CASRGVSGSRVETQYF. CDR3 nucleotides: TGTGCCAGCAGAGGGGTTAGCGGGAGTAGAGTAGAGACCCAGTACTTC.

This clonotype was seen a handful of times. The genes are TRBV5-6 and TRBJ2-7, with 7 bases matching TRBD2. CDR3 size: 14 residues. Germline CDR1 SGHDT, CDR2 YYEEEE. Trimming removed 6 bases from V and 0 bases from J; junction bases left unmatched: 6. CDR3 protein: CASTKREGSYEQYF. The CDR3 DNA reads as TGTGCCAGCACCAAGCGGGAAGGCTCCTACGAGCAGTACTTC.

The CDR3 bases are TGTGCCAGCAGCAAGACGACAGGGCGGAATGGCTACACCTTC. Its translation is CASSKTTGRNGYTF. V gene TRBV7-9 combines with J gene TRBJ1-2; 7 nucleotides align to TRBD1. Trimming removed 5 bases from V and 6 bases from J; junction bases left unmatched: 9. The CDR3 covers 14 residues. The V gene's germline CDR1 is SEHNR and CDR2 FQNEAQ (reference sequence).

The chain has TRBV5-4 and TRBJ2-7; a weak D match, TRBD2 (6 bases). The germline V gene has CDR1 SGHNT and CDR2 YYREEE (reference sequence). V lost 0 bases and J 4 bases, leaving 14 bases between the germline ends. The CDR3 covers 15 residues. In DNA, the CDR3 is TGTGCCAGCAGCTTGGGGGGGAGGCCTCTATACGAGCAGTACTTC. Its translation is CASSLGGRPLYEQYF.

This clonotype was seen a single time. J is TRBJ2-7 and V is TRBV5-6, with TRBD1 as a possible D gene (6 bases). In germline, CDR1 is SGHDT, CDR2 YYEEEE. The V and J ends lost 4 bases and 3 bases respectively, with 14 bases between them. CDR3 length: 14 amino acids. The CDR3 nucleotides are TGTGCCAGCAGCGGAACAGGGTCCCACTACGAGCAGTACTTC. It yields the protein CASSGTGSHYEQYF.

The CDR3 spells CASRSSGGKHGTDTQYF. For the CDR3, the DNA is TGTGCCAGCAGATCTAGCGGGGGCAAGCACGGCACAGATACGCAGTATTTT. This chain joins TRBV6-1 and TRBJ2-3; 10 nucleotides line up with TRBD2. J gave up 1 base and V 6 bases, and 10 bases lay outside the gene matches. Looked up from germline, CDR1 is MNHNS and CDR2 is SASEGT. The CDR3 loop spans 17 amino acids.

The rearrangement joins TRBV6-5 to TRBJ1-2, with TRBD1 as a possible D gene (5 bases). This CDR3 is built from 15 residues. Germline CDR1 MNHEY, CDR2 SVGAGI. Trimming removed 3 bases from V and 5 bases from J, with 16 bases in between. CDR3 sequence (DNA): TGTGCCAGCAGTTATAGTCACGACAGTTTATATGGCTACACCTTC. It encodes CASSYSHDSLYGYTF.

The rearrangement joins TRBV7-9 to TRBJ2-5; maybe TRBD1 (6 bases). Germline loops: CDR1 SEHNR, CDR2 FQNEAQ (reference sequence). V lost 6 bases, J lost 5 bases, and 13 bases lay in between. The CDR3 covers 13 residues. The CDR3 DNA follows: TGTGCCAGCAGTGGACAGTGGCATGAGACCCAGTACTTC. Residues: CASSGQWHETQYF.

This clonotype was recorded a few times. The chain links TRBV7-8 to TRBJ2-4; D perhaps matches TRBD2 (6 bases). Deletions cut 4 bases from V and 8 bases from J, with 21 bases between. This CDR3 is 16 amino acids long. CDR1 is SGHVS, CDR2 FQNEAQ, per germline. The CDR3 sequence is CASSSLAGIGPHIQYF. Here the CDR3 DNA reads TGTGCCAGCAGCTCCCTGGCGGGAATAGGGCCGCACATTCAGTACTTC.

CDR3 sequence: CASSLGRGPSTDTQYF. The DNA for the CDR3 is TGTGCCAGCAGCTTGGGGCGGGGCCCAAGCACAGATACGCAGTATTTT. The chain combines TRBV11-2 with TRBJ2-3, with a possible D match to TRBD2 (6 bases). The CDR3 runs 16 residues. Germline V gives CDR1 SGHAT, CDR2 FQNNGV. V was cut by 3 bases and J by 0 bases, with 13 bases left in between.

The chain links TRBV7-6 to TRBJ2-1, with 14 nucleotides matching TRBD2. CDR1 is SGHVS, CDR2 FNYEAQ, per germline. This CDR3 has 18 residues. Trimming at V came to 5 bases and at J to 9 bases, leaving 15 bases not matched to a gene. Here the CDR3 reads CASSASTSGRAAGGEQFF. The CDR3 nucleotides read TGTGCCAGCAGCGCTTCGACTAGCGGGAGGGCCGCGGGGGGTGAGCAGTTCTTC. Variable domain in full (rest from reference TRBV7-6 and TRBJ2-1): GAGVSQSPRYKVTKRGQDVALRCDPISGHVSLYWYRQALGQGPEFLTYFNYEAQQDKSGLPNDRFSAERPEGSISTLTIQRTEQRDSAMYRCASSASTSGRAAGGEQFFGPGTRLTVL.

This clonotype occurred once. The V and J genes are TRBV20-1 and TRBJ1-5; a possible D gene is TRBD1 (6 bases). The V gene's germline CDR1 is DFQATT and CDR2 SNEGSKA (reference sequence). Trimming removed 0 bases from V and 6 bases from J, with 15 bases in between. The CDR3 spans 15 residues. CDR3 amino acids: CSARDQGRGAQPQHF. Written as DNA, the CDR3 is TGCAGTGCTAGAGATCAGGGCAGGGGTGCTCAGCCCCAGCATTTT.

The CDR3 bases are TGTGCCATCAGTGAGCCTATAGTGGGTTGGTTCGAGACCCAGTACTTC. Encoded protein: CAISEPIVGWFETQYF. The chain has TRBV10-3 and TRBJ2-5, with D unclear. Germline CDR1 reads ENHRY; CDR2 reads SYGVKD. The V gene lost 2 bases and the J gene lost 5 bases, with 18 bases spanning the gap. The CDR3 length is 16 residues.

This clonotype occurred a few times. V gene TRBV18 combines with J gene TRBJ2-3, with D tentatively TRBD1 (6 bases). CDR3 length equals 16 residues. The V and J ends lost 3 bases and 0 bases respectively, with 13 bases between them. CDR1 KGHSH and CDR2 LQKENI come from the germline V gene. CDR3: CASSPQGPPSTDTQYF. CDR3 coding DNA: TGTGCCAGCTCACCTCAGGGGCCTCCTAGCACAGATACGCAGTATTTT.